This paragraph covers one T cell receptor beta chain sequence. This CDR3 is built from 16 residues. This entry belongs to a study of T cell responses to AZD1222 COVID-19 vaccine. Study context: Doses given second, at about 4 or about 12 weeks, were pooled.

The repertoire was sequenced with immunoSEQ multiplex PCR; TCRdb's copy has only in-frame clones and lacks some. The repertoire includes approximately 82,000 clones, around nine tenths of them detected once, and around 4.9% sits in the top ten. This chain links TRBV21-1 with TRBJ2-5; the D segment call TRBD2 is taken from the table without a DNA check. TRBV21-1 is classified as a pseudogene. This clonotype was obtained from an adult in good health. Here the sequenced sample was peripheral blood, taken on day 0 of AZD1222 vaccination. CDR3 DNA sequence: TGTGCCAGCAGCAAACGTCCTCCGGGGTTAGGGGGGGCCCAGTACTTC. Its protein product is CASSKRPPGLGGAQYF.